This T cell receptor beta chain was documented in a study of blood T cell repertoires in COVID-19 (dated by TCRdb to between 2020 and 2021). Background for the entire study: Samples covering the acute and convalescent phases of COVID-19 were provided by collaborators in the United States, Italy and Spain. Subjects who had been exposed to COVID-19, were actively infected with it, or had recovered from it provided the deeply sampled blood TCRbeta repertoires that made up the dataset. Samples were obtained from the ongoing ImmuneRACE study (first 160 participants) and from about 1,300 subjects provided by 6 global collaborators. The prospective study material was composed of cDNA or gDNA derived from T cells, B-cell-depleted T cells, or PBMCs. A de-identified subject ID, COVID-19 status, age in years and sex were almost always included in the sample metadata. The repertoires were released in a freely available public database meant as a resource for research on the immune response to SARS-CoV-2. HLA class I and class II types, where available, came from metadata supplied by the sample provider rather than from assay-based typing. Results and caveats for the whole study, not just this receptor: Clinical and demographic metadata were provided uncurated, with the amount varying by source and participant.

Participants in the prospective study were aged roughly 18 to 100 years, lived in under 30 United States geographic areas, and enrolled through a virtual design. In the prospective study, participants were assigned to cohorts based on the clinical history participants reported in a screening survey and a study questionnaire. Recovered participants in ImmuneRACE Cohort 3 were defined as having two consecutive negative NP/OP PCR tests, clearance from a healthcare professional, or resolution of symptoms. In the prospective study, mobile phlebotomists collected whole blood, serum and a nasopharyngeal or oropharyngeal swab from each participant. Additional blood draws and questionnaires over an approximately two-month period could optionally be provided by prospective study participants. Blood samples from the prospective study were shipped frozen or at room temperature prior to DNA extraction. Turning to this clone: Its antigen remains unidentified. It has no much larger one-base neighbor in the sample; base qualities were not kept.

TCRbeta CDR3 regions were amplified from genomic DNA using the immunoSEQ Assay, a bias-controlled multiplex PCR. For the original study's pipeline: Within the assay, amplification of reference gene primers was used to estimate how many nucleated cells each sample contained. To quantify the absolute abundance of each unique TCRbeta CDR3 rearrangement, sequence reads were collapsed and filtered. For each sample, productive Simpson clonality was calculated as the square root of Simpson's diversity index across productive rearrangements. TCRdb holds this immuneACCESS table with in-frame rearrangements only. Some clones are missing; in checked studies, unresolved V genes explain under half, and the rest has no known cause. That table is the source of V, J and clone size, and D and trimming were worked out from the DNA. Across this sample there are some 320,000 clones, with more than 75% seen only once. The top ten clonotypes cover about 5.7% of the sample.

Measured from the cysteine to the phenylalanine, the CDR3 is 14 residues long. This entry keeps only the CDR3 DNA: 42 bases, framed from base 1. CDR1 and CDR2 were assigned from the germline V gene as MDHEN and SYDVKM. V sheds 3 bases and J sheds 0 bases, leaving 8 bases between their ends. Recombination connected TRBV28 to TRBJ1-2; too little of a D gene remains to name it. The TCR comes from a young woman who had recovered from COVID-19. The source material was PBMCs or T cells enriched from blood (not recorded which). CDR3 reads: CASSLRASNYGYTF. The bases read TGTGCCAGCAGTTTGAGGGCTTCTAACTATGGCTACACCTTC.